A single sample gave rise to the 22 T cell receptor beta chains below, sequenced in a study of T-cell reconstitution after alpha-beta-depleted transplantation in children. The TCRbeta library was prepared with unique molecular identifiers. TCRdb re-derived calls from the PCR reads in MiXCR, one entry per CDR3 protein. Among around 960,000 distinct CDR3 sequences listed, 25% to 30% were seen once. The sample was PBMCs, mostly from graft donor cells, taken 360 days after TCRalphabeta/CD19-depleted stem cell transplant. These receptors all come from a boy under two years old who had a stem cell transplant for SCID, so the T cells may come from the graft donor.

The chain links TRBV4-2 to TRBJ1-1; the D gene is possibly TRBD1 (5 bases). The germline V gene encodes CDR1 LGHNA and CDR2 YNFKEQ. The CDR3 has 15 amino acids. Deletions cut 1 base from V and 11 bases from J, with 20 bases between. In DNA form, the CDR3 reads TGTGCCAGCAGCCAAGTTTGGGGTGGAAAAGAGGGGGCTTTCTTT. Translation: CASSQVWGGKEGAFF.

V usage is TRBV4-3 and J usage is TRBJ2-3; D gene ambiguous. V was pared by 0 bases and J by 2 bases, with 9 bases between. Germline assignment: CDR1 LGHNA and CDR2 YSLEER. CDR3 length equals 15 residues. This chain's CDR3 is CASSQDLGYTDTQYF. The CDR3, as DNA: TGCGCCAGCAGCCAAGATCTGGGCTACACAGATACGCAGTATTTT.

This rearrangement joins TRBV7-3 to TRBJ1-1; 7 bases are shared with TRBD1. V lost 5 bases to trimming and J lost 4 bases; unmatched junction nucleotides: 10. This CDR3 has 15 residues. The germline gives CDR1 SGHTA, CDR2 FQGTGA. DNA of the CDR3: TGTGCCAGCAGCGTTAAAAGGGGGCTGGCCACTGAAGCTTTCTTT. This encodes CASSVKRGLATEAFF.

This clonotype was seen a few times. The chain employs TRBV7-2 and TRBJ2-5; 13 bases map to TRBD2. The CDR3 consists of 16 residues. CDR1 and CDR2 from the germline V gene are SGHTA and FQGNSA. Trimming took 3 bases from V and 3 from J; bases not matched to a gene: 4. CDR3 protein: CASSLGLAGPKETQYF. The CDR3 DNA reads as TGTGCCAGCAGCTTGGGACTAGCGGGGCCGAAAGAGACCCAGTACTTC. The whole variable domain, filled in from reference TRBV7-2 and TRBJ2-5, reads GAGVSQSPSNKVTEKGKDVELRCDPISGHTALYWYRQSLGQGLEFLIYFQGNSAPDKSGLPSDRFSAERTGGSVSTLTIQRTQQEDSAVYLCASSLGLAGPKETQYFGPGTRLLVL.

This clonotype has ten or more counts. This chain links TRBV12-3 or TRBV12-4 with TRBJ2-1; 8 bases fit TRBD1. The CDR3 covers 13 residues. The J segment lost 7 bases and the V segment lost 5 bases, leaving 4 bases of the junction unmatched. CDR3 in DNA: TGTGCCAGCAGTGCCGACAGGGGAAATGAGCAGTTCTTC. Translating gives CASSADRGNEQFF.

This clonotype was counted many times. This CDR3 reads CASRVDPGVRLFF. The CDR3 DNA reads TGTGCCAGCAGGGTGGACCCGGGGGTGAGACTGTTTTTT. This chain uses TRBV12-3 or TRBV12-4 with TRBJ1-4; weak D call: TRBD1 (5 bases). The CDR3 is 13 residues long. The V end lost 6 bases, the J end lost 13 bases, and 18 bases lay between the germline ends.

The chain uses TRBV12-3 or TRBV12-4 and TRBJ1-2; 7 bases are a match to TRBD1. J lost 5 bases, V lost 3 bases, and 3 bases had no gene match. The length of the CDR3 is 13 residues. CDR3 DNA sequence: TGTGCCAGCAGTTTCGAGGGGGCTTATGGCTACACCTTC. It specifies CASSFEGAYGYTF.

This clonotype has more than one count but fewer than ten. The V gene is TRBV20-1, the J gene TRBJ2-7, with unresolved D. Germline CDR1 DFQATT, CDR2 SNEGSKA (reference sequence). The V end lost 4 bases, the J end lost 3 bases, and 10 bases lay between the germline ends. This CDR3 contains 12 residues. The CDR3: CSAIKNDYEQYF. Written as DNA, the CDR3 is TGCAGTGCTATTAAAAATGACTACGAGCAGTACTTC.

This clonotype has more than one count but fewer than ten. The chain carries TRBV12-3 or TRBV12-4 and TRBJ2-3, with D unresolved. The CDR3 length is 14 residues. With 6 bases removed from V and 2 bases from J, the gap between germline ends came to 12 bases. This CDR3 is CASRVSANTDTQYF. DNA for the CDR3: TGTGCCAGCAGGGTTTCGGCTAACACAGATACGCAGTATTTT.

The chain employs TRBV19 and TRBJ2-7; D not resolved. Between the trimmed V and J ends, which lost 3 bases and 2 bases, there was a span of 11 bases. The germline V gene has CDR1 LNHDA and CDR2 SQIVND (reference sequence). The CDR3 sequence is 14 residues long. In DNA form, the CDR3 reads TGTGCCAGTAGTATTCGCGGTTCCGCCTACGAGCAGTACTTC. This sequence encodes CASSIRGSAYEQYF. The full variable domain, completed using reference TRBV19 and TRBJ2-7, is DGGITQSPKYLFRKEGQNVTLSCEQNLNHDAMYWYRQDPGQGLRLIYYSQIVNDFQKGDIAEGYSVSREKKESFPLTVTSAQKNPTAFYLCASSIRGSAYEQYFGPGTRLTVT.

This clonotype was observed a handful of times. This chain connects TRBV20-1 to TRBJ2-4; D might be TRBD2 (6 bases). The CDR3 spans 13 residues. Germline CDR1 DFQATT, CDR2 SNEGSKA (reference sequence). The CDR3 DNA follows: TGCAGCCGGAGGGAACCTAATTCAAACATTCAGTACTTC. Encoded protein: CSRREPNSNIQYF.

V usage is TRBV7-9 and J usage is TRBJ1-6; no clear D. V lost 1 base and J 0 bases, leaving 10 bases between the germline ends. CDR1 and CDR2 (germline): SEHNR, FQNEAQ (reference sequence). This CDR3 is 17 amino acids long. This CDR3 reads CASSLGTPFSYNSPLHF. CDR3 DNA sequence: TGTGCCAGCAGCTTAGGAACTCCCTTCTCCTATAATTCACCCCTCCACTTT.

This clonotype turned up a few times. The V and J genes are TRBV7-9 and TRBJ2-1; D not certain. This CDR3 comprises 13 residues. Germline CDR1 reads SEHNR; CDR2 reads FQNEAQ (reference sequence). V was trimmed by 8 bases and J by 3 bases, leaving 11 bases between them. The CDR3 DNA reads as TGTGCCAGCCTTCCTCATGGCTACAATGAGCAGTTCTTC. Translated, it gives CASLPHGYNEQFF.

This clonotype was counted only a few times. The chain recombines TRBV2 with TRBJ2-3; D perhaps matches TRBD2 (5 bases). The CDR3 is 13 amino acids. V shed 10 bases and J shed 4 bases, with 15 bases lying between them. Per germline, CDR1 SNHLY and CDR2 FYNNEI. CDR3 residues: CATYSGVSDTQYF. CDR3 coding DNA: TGTGCCACCTACTCCGGGGTTTCAGATACGCAGTATTTT.

V usage is TRBV7-2 and J usage is TRBJ2-1; D is uncertain. Deletions cut 5 bases from V and 6 bases from J, with 11 bases between. Germline V gene lookup returns CDR1 SGHTA and CDR2 FQGNSA. This CDR3 comprises 13 residues. The CDR3 sequence: CASSQEISNEQFF. The CDR3, as DNA: TGTGCCAGCAGCCAGGAAATAAGCAATGAGCAGTTCTTC. Complete variable domain (other parts from reference TRBV7-2 and TRBJ2-1): GAGVSQSPSNKVTEKGKDVELRCDPISGHTALYWYRQSLGQGLEFLIYFQGNSAPDKSGLPSDRFSAERTGGSVSTLTIQRTQQEDSAVYLCASSQEISNEQFFGPGTRLTVL.

This sequence joins TRBV6-1 and TRBJ1-1; weak D call: TRBD1 (6 bases). V lost 6 bases and J lost 3, with 20 bases in between. CDR1 and CDR2 (germline): MNHNS, SASEGT. CDR3 length: 16 amino acids. The CDR3 loop is CASRRTTGKRDTEAFF. CDR3 DNA sequence: TGTGCCAGCAGACGAACAACAGGGAAGAGGGACACTGAAGCTTTCTTT.

The chain recombines TRBV19 with TRBJ2-1; D not resolved. V dropped 2 bases and J dropped 9 bases, with 11 bases sitting between them. CDR1 is LNHDA, CDR2 SQIVND, per germline (reference sequence). The length of the CDR3 is 13 residues. The CDR3 region has the DNA TGTGCCAGTAGTATACTCCGTTCCAGTGAGCAGTTCTTC. This gives the protein CASSILRSSEQFF.

This clonotype appeared a few times. This chain connects TRBV30 to TRBJ2-7; possibly TRBD2 for D (6 bases). Trimming cost V 3 bases and J 0 bases, with 15 bases left between them. The length of the CDR3 is 15 residues. Germline values: CDR1 GTSNPN, CDR2 SVGIG (reference sequence). This chain's CDR3 is CAWSLGLGGSYEQYF. In nucleotides, the CDR3 is TGTGCCTGGAGCTTAGGACTCGGGGGCTCCTACGAGCAGTACTTC.

The chain combines TRBV5-1 with TRBJ2-2, with 10 bases fitting TRBD2. Germline V gives CDR1 SGHRS, CDR2 YFSETQ. V shed 3 bases and J 0 bases; nucleotides not matched to a gene: 2. The CDR3 spans 16 residues. CDR3 region: CASSSGLAANTGELFF. The DNA for the CDR3 is TGCGCCAGCAGCTCCGGACTAGCGGCGAACACCGGGGAGCTGTTTTTT.

The chain uses TRBV6-1 and TRBJ2-7; D call uncertain. Germline CDR1 and CDR2: MNHNS and SASEGT. The CDR3 totals 13 residues. V lost 2 bases and J lost 7, with 12 bases in between. This CDR3 reads CASSEILLSEQYF. The CDR3 DNA sequence: TGTGCCAGCAGTGAAATTCTGTTATCAGAGCAGTACTTC.

Only a few counts were recorded for this clonotype. The genes are TRBV12-3 or TRBV12-4 and TRBJ2-7, with a possible D match to TRBD1 (6 bases). The CDR3 contains 14 residues. Trimming left V 6 bases short and J 0 bases short, with 12 bases between. Here the CDR3 DNA reads TGTGCCAGCAGCCCGGTGACAGGCTCCTACGAGCAGTACTTC. Translation: CASSPVTGSYEQYF.

This sequence joins TRBV15 and TRBJ2-3; 7 bases map to TRBD2. The CDR3 consists of 13 residues. Trimming at V came to 8 bases and at J to 1 base, leaving 3 bases not matched to a gene. From germline, CDR1 is LNHNV and CDR2 YYDKDF (reference sequence). The CDR3 loop reads CATDRGGTDTQYF. CDR3 sequence (DNA): TGTGCCACCGATCGGGGGGGCACAGATACGCAGTATTTT.